The next 4 T cell receptor beta chains were all read from a single sample in a study of blood T cell repertoires in COVID-19. Sequencing used immunoSEQ multiplex PCR; TCRdb keeps in-frame clones, though not all of them. The table records nearly 300,000 clones, roughly 91% of them present only once. Sequenced material: PBMCs or T cells enriched from blood (not recorded which). The receptors here all came from a woman aged 50 to 60 who had been exposed to COVID-19.

The rearrangement joins TRBV18 to TRBJ1-6; D unclear. The CDR3 runs to 15 residues. Looked up from germline, CDR1 is KGHSH and CDR2 is LQKENI. The V end was cut by 3 bases, the J end by 9 bases, with 15 bases between. CDR3 loop: CASSPTDRGVSPLHF. CDR3 nucleotides: TGTGCCAGCTCACCCACCGACCGGGGAGTTTCACCCCTCCACTTT.

The chain has TRBV4-1 and TRBJ1-6; the match to TRBD1 covers 9 bases. Germline trimming cut 8 bases from V and 5 bases from J; bases unmatched to any gene: 10. Looked up from germline, CDR1 is MGHRA and CDR2 is YSYEKL. CDR3 length: 16 amino acids. The CDR3 sequence: CASGPGTGRDNSPLHF. The CDR3 DNA reads as TGCGCCAGCGGCCCGGGGACAGGGAGAGATAATTCACCCCTCCACTTT.

The J gene is TRBJ2-7, the V gene TRBV3-1 (or the pseudogene TRBV3-2); 7 nucleotides line up with TRBD1. The junction had 4 bases not matched to a gene; V was cut back by 0 bases and J by 5 bases. The CDR3 runs 14 residues. CDR1 LGHDT and CDR2 YNNKEL come from the germline V gene (reference sequence). The DNA for the CDR3 is TGTGCCAGCAGCCAAGATGAGAGGGGGCACGAGCAGTACTTC. Protein: CASSQDERGHEQYF.

This chain joins TRBV11-3 and TRBJ1-2, with TRBD1 matching over 7 bases. Germline CDR1 SGHNT, CDR2 YENEEA. Trimming cost V 10 bases and J 8 bases; bases outside gene matches: 4. The CDR3 is made up of 10 amino acids. The CDR3 region has the DNA TGTGCCACCCGGGACAGAGGCTACACCTTC. It is translated as CATRDRGYTF. The full variable domain, rest sourced from reference TRBV11-3 and TRBJ1-2, is EAGVVQSPRYKIIEKKQPVAFWCNPISGHNTLYWYLQNLGQGPELLIRYENEEAVDDSQLPKDRFSAERLKGVDSTLKIQPAELGDSAVYLCATRDRGYTFGSGTRLTVV.